The 19 T cell receptor beta chains in this list originate from one sample, sequenced in a study of T cells after yellow fever vaccination. TCRdb re-called the 5' RACE reads with MiXCR, one entry per CDR3 protein. The sample holds 350,000 to 450,000 distinct CDR3 sequences, about 19% seen once. The source was PBMCs, collected before the yellow fever booster vaccination. These receptors all stem from a man aged 18 to 29 who received the YFV17D yellow fever vaccine.

J is TRBJ1-1 and V is TRBV5-1, with a tentative D call TRBD1 (6 bases). Germline V gene sequence: CDR1 SGHRS, CDR2 YFSETQ. V lost 3 bases, J lost 6 bases, and 12 bases lay in between. The CDR3 has 13 residues. The CDR3 region has the DNA TGCGCCAGCAGCTCAGGACAGTCCGCTGAAGCTTTCTTT. Its translation is CASSSGQSAEAFF.

This clonotype was counted many times. J is TRBJ2-2 and V is TRBV6-5; no clear D gene. This CDR3 spans 12 amino acids. Germline values: CDR1 MNHEY, CDR2 SVGAGI. Trimming took off 0 bases at V and 5 bases at J, with 1 base between the two ends. CDR3 DNA sequence: TGTGCCAGCAGTTACTCGACCGGGGAGCTGTTTTTT. Protein: CASSYSTGELFF.

In this sample, this clonotype turned up many times. The chain carries TRBV20-1 and TRBJ2-7, with 10 bases matching TRBD1. V shed 2 bases, J shed 4 bases, and the junction held 5 bases outside the gene matches. The length of the CDR3 is 14 residues. Germline V gene lookup returns CDR1 DFQATT and CDR2 SNEGSKA (reference sequence). The CDR3 loop is CSARLPGQGYEQYF. CDR3 in DNA: TGCAGTGCTAGACTACCGGGACAGGGGTACGAGCAGTACTTC.

At least ten counts were recorded for this clonotype. The chain joins TRBV5-1 to TRBJ2-2; TRBD2 aligns across 7 bases. The CDR3 has 17 residues. Germline assignment: CDR1 SGHRS and CDR2 YFSETQ. J gave up 5 bases and V 4 bases, and 14 bases lay outside the gene matches. The CDR3, as DNA: TGCGCCAGCAGCCGCTCTCTAAGCGGGGCAGGGACCGGGGAGCTGTTTTTT. Amino acids: CASSRSLSGAGTGELFF. Filled out from reference TRBV5-1 and TRBJ2-2, the complete variable domain reads KAGVTQTPRYLIKTRGQQVTLSCSPISGHRSVSWYQQTPGQGLQFLFEYFSETQRNKGNFPGRFSGRQFSNSRSEMNVSTLELGDSALYLCASSRSLSGAGTGELFFGEGSRLTVL.

A few counts support this clonotype. The CDR3 protein is CASSPRVVQETQYF. CDR3 nucleotide sequence: TGTGCCAGCTCACCTCGGGTGGTCCAAGAGACCCAGTACTTC. The V call is TRBV18, the J call TRBJ2-5; no reliable D call. The CDR3 runs 14 residues. V was clipped by 3 bases and J by 1 base, with 9 bases between them. The germline CDR1 and CDR2 sequences are KGHSH and LQKENI.

The chain carries TRBV2 and TRBJ1-5, with 11 positions matching TRBD1. This CDR3 is built from 14 residues. Trimming removed 7 bases from V and 5 bases from J; junction bases left unmatched: 4. Per germline, CDR1 SNHLY and CDR2 FYNNEI. In nucleotides, the CDR3 is TGTGCCAGCAATAGGGACAGGGGGGATCAGCCCCAGCATTTT. It is translated as CASNRDRGDQPQHF.

The gene calls are TRBV20-1 and TRBJ2-2; D possibly matches TRBD1 or TRBD2 (5 bases each). CDR3 length: 14 residues. Between the trimmed V and J ends, which lost 4 bases and 0 bases, there was a span of 9 bases. Per the germline V gene, CDR1 is DFQATT and CDR2 is SNEGSKA (reference sequence). Here the CDR3 reads CSATGTANTGELFF. The CDR3 bases are TGCAGTGCTACAGGGACCGCGAACACCGGGGAGCTGTTTTTT.

V usage is TRBV20-1 and J usage is TRBJ2-2; no clear D. The V gene's germline CDR1 is DFQATT and CDR2 SNEGSKA (reference sequence). The length of the CDR3 is 13 residues. V lost 1 base, J lost 3 bases, and 6 bases lay in between. CDR3 region: CSARAFYTGELFF. CDR3 bases: TGCAGTGCTAGAGCCTTTTACACCGGGGAGCTGTTTTTT.

The count of this clonotype is one. The V and J genes are TRBV7-2 and TRBJ1-1; TRBD1 matches 9 bases. Germline values: CDR1 SGHTA, CDR2 FQGNSA. The junction had 9 bases not matched to a gene; V was cut back by 5 bases and J by 2 bases. This CDR3 is 16 amino acids long. This CDR3 is CASSTHRGQSNTEAFF. The CDR3 DNA reads as TGTGCCAGCAGCACTCACAGGGGGCAGAGTAACACTGAAGCTTTCTTT.

This clonotype was recorded a few times. V usage is TRBV6-5 and J usage is TRBJ2-5; D is perhaps TRBD1 (6 bases). Germline loops: CDR1 MNHEY, CDR2 SVGAGI. The CDR3 is made up of 15 amino acids. The V end was cut by 0 bases, the J end by 5 bases, with 13 bases between. The CDR3 coding sequence is TGTGCCAGCAGTTACTCCGGGACACTCCAGGAGACCCAGTACTTC. This codes for CASSYSGTLQETQYF.

The genes are TRBV7-2 and TRBJ1-2; TRBD1 might be the D (6 bases). Germline V CDR1 and CDR2: SGHTA, FQGNSA. The CDR3 covers 15 residues. Trimming removed 1 base at V and 6 bases at J, with 15 bases between. The chain's CDR3 is CASSLDRQGSHGYTF. In DNA, the CDR3 is TGTGCCAGCAGCTTAGACCGGCAGGGGAGCCATGGCTACACCTTC.

The chain joins TRBV6-6 to TRBJ1-2, with D tentatively TRBD1 (5 bases). V was pared by 2 bases and J by 6 bases, with 10 bases between. In germline, CDR1 is MNHNY, CDR2 SVGAGI (reference sequence). The CDR3 length is 13 residues. CDR3 DNA sequence: TGTGCCAGCAGTTACCCGACAGAGGATGGCTACACCTTC. It encodes CASSYPTEDGYTF.

This clonotype was recorded a few times. The genes are TRBV10-3 and TRBJ2-3; perhaps D is TRBD1 or TRBD2 (5 bases each). Per the germline V gene, CDR1 is ENHRY and CDR2 is SYGVKD. V lost 8 bases and J lost 0, with 9 bases in between. This CDR3 is built from 13 residues. Written as DNA, the CDR3 is TGTGCCATCGGGACCAAAAGCACAGATACGCAGTATTTT. This sequence encodes CAIGTKSTDTQYF.

The chain combines TRBV7-2 with TRBJ2-3; the D is unclear. Looked up from germline, CDR1 is SGHTA and CDR2 is FQGNSA. This CDR3 is 13 amino acids long. V lost 6 bases, J lost 4 bases, and 11 bases lay in between. The CDR3 DNA sequence: TGTGCCAGCAGTTTCACCCCCCCAGATACGCAGTATTTT. The encoded protein is CASSFTPPDTQYF.

This clonotype was seen more than once but under ten times. The chain couples TRBV5-1 to TRBJ2-3, with D hard to call. CDR1 and CDR2 from the germline V gene are SGHRS and YFSETQ. This CDR3 is 15 amino acids long. Trimming removed 0 bases from V and 6 bases from J, with 14 bases in between. The CDR3 region is CASSLAAGSGDTQYF. DNA of the CDR3: TGCGCCAGCAGCTTGGCGGCAGGTTCGGGTGATACGCAGTATTTT.

The rearrangement uses TRBV20-1 and TRBJ2-3; D is possibly TRBD1 (5 bases). The CDR3 contains 14 residues. Germline-derived CDR1 and CDR2 are DFQATT and SNEGSKA (reference sequence). V lost 0 bases and J lost 4, with 11 bases in between. CDR3 region: CSARDRKGADTQYF. DNA for the CDR3: TGCAGTGCTAGAGATAGGAAAGGGGCAGATACGCAGTATTTT.

The V gene is TRBV20-1, the J gene TRBJ2-7; D perhaps matches TRBD1 (6 bases). V lost 6 bases and J lost 2, with 11 bases in between. The CDR3 runs 12 residues. CDR1 is DFQATT, CDR2 SNEGSKA, per germline (reference sequence). The CDR3 nucleotides read TGCAGTGCCGGACAGCGCGCCTACGAGCAGTACTTC. Protein product: CSAGQRAYEQYF.

This chain links TRBV4-2 with TRBJ2-1; D is perhaps TRBD1 (6 bases). Per the germline V gene, CDR1 is LGHNA and CDR2 is YNFKEQ. The germline V and J ends were trimmed by 1 base and 5 bases, with 18 bases remaining between them. CDR3 length: 17 residues. CDR3 nucleotide sequence: TGTGCCAGCAGCCAAGCAAATTCGGTGGGGGCTGACAATGAGCAGTTCTTC. Its protein is CASSQANSVGADNEQFF.

The chain combines TRBV12-3 or TRBV12-4 with TRBJ2-5; D remains unclear. Trimming pared 2 bases from V and 5 bases from J, leaving 9 bases between. The CDR3 is 13 residues long. CDR3 region: CASSLMGSETQYF. CDR3 bases: TGTGCCAGCAGTTTAATGGGGTCGGAGACCCAGTACTTC.